This TCR delta chain was observed in a study of gammadelta T cells in human blood. As for this clone: What it binds is unknown. TCRdb records a much larger clone's protein for this DNA, with a difference at residue 10 that likely arises from a read error; the protein given is the translation of the DNA.

Overall study findings and caveats: Polyclonal expansion of innate γδ T cells after birth appeared microbially driven.

Germline CDR1 is GEAIGNYY and CDR2 is EKD. V lost 3 bases, J lost 4 bases, and 17 bases lay in between. The CDR3 has 15 residues. TCRdb reprocessed the RT-PCR reads using CATT. This sample yields 1,000 to 1,500 delta-chain clones, of which 40% to 60% are seen a single time; around 20% belongs to the top ten. The sequence derives from a human donor. Sequenced material: Vgamma9Vdelta2 gamma-delta T cells from adult blood. V usage is TRDV2 and J usage is TRDJ1; D remains unclear. The CDR3 protein is CACDSLTTSIDKLIF. The DNA of the CDR3 is TGTGCCTGTGACTCTCTTACTACGAGCATCGATAAACTCATCTTT.